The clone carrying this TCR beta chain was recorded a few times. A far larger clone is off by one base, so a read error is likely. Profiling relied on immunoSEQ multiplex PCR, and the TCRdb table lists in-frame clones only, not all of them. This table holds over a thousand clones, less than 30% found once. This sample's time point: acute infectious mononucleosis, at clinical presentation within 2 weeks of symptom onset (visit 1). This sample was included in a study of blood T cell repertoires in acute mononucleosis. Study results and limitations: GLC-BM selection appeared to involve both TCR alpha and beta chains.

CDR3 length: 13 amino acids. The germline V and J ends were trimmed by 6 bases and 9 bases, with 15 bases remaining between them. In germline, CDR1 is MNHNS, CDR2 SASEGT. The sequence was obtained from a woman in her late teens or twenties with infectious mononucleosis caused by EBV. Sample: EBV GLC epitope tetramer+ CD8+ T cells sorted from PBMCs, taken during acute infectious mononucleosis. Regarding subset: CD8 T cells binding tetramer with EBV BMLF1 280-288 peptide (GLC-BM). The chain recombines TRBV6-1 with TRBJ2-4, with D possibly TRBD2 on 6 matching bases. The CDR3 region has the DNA TGTGCCAGCAGCCAGTCTCCCGGGGGCATTCAGTACTTC. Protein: CASSQSPGGIQYF.